The 6 T cell receptor beta chains given below trace back to one sample, sequenced in a study of CD8 T cells in ankylosing spondylitis. TCRdb redid the calling of the 5' RACE reads with MiXCR, one entry per CDR3 protein. The table lists 300,000 to 350,000 distinct CDR3 sequences, 20% to 25% of them singletons. What was sequenced was blood, either unsorted or a sorted T cell fraction (not recorded which). The receptors derive from a female donor with ankylosing spondylitis or in good health (not recorded which).

This clonotype has ten or more counts. The rearrangement joins TRBV12-3 or TRBV12-4 to TRBJ2-5; possible D gene TRBD2, 5 bases. Between the trimmed V and J ends, which lost 3 bases and 4 bases, there was a span of 9 bases. This CDR3 has 13 residues. CDR3 nucleotides: TGTGCCAGCAGTTTCCGGGGAACAGAGACCCAGTACTTC. The encoded protein is CASSFRGTETQYF.

The chain couples TRBV3-1 to TRBJ2-5, with D possibly being TRBD2 (6 bases). This CDR3 spans 15 amino acids. Trimming cost V 1 base and J 2 bases, with 11 bases left between them. Germline assignment: CDR1 LGHDT and CDR2 YNNKEL (reference sequence). CDR3 bases: TGTGCCAGCAGCCAAGGGGGTAGCGGTCAAGAGACCCAGTACTTC. Protein product: CASSQGGSGQETQYF.

This clonotype was recorded at least ten times. CDR3 sequence reads: CAISEIGNEQFF. The CDR3 bases are TGTGCCATCAGTGAGATTGGCAATGAGCAGTTCTTC. This chain connects TRBV10-3 to TRBJ2-1, with no clear D. The CDR3 sequence is 12 residues long. The ends were cut back, 2 bases at V and 6 bases at J, with 5 bases in the middle. Germline CDR1 is ENHRY and CDR2 is SYGVKD.

The table lists this clonotype with a few counts. The chain carries TRBV7-2 and TRBJ2-1; D remains unclear. CDR1 is SGHTA, CDR2 FQGNSA, per germline. Trimming cost V 5 bases and J 6 bases, with 11 bases left between them. The CDR3 covers 13 residues. CDR3 in amino acids: CASSVGSANEQFF. DNA for the CDR3: TGTGCCAGCAGCGTAGGATCAGCCAATGAGCAGTTCTTC. Full variable domain (outside the CDR3, taken from reference TRBV7-2 and TRBJ2-1): GAGVSQSPSNKVTEKGKDVELRCDPISGHTALYWYRQSLGQGLEFLIYFQGNSAPDKSGLPSDRFSAERTGGSVSTLTIQRTQQEDSAVYLCASSVGSANEQFFGPGTRLTVL.

This clonotype showed up many times. V and J are TRBV20-1 and TRBJ2-1; D call uncertain. The CDR3 extends over 14 amino acids. Trimming left V 3 bases short and J 0 bases short, with 9 bases between. Germline loops: CDR1 DFQATT, CDR2 SNEGSKA (reference sequence). CDR3 DNA sequence: TGCAGTGCTAGCGGTAAAAACTCCTACAATGAGCAGTTCTTC. The encoded protein is CSASGKNSYNEQFF.

This clonotype was counted between two and nine times. The rearrangement uses TRBV25-1 and TRBJ2-1, with D tentatively TRBD2 (5 bases). Trimming removed 2 bases from V and 9 bases from J, with 17 bases in between. Germline V gene sequence: CDR1 MGHDK, CDR2 SYGVNS. The CDR3 runs to 15 residues. CDR3 residues: CASSETGHRGSEQFF. The CDR3 coding sequence is TGTGCCAGCAGTGAAACCGGGCACCGAGGGAGTGAGCAGTTCTTC.